This entry lists 28 T cell receptor beta chains sequenced from one sample in a study of blood T cells in healthy people across ages. A second PCR, run for about 7 to 11 cycles, used a sample-barcoded 5' primer plus a J-beta primer mix. TCRdb re-analysed the 5' RACE reads in MiXCR, keeping a single row per CDR3 protein. The top ten clones hold approximately 13% of a sample with some 670,000 distinct CDR3 sequences, about 51% of them seen once. Sequencing used blood. These receptors were collected from a woman older than 75 in good health.

This chain connects TRBV24-1 to TRBJ2-5; 8 bases agree with TRBD1. V lost 1 base and J lost 11; bases outside the gene matches: 14. The CDR3 extends over 16 amino acids. The germline V gene encodes CDR1 KGHDR and CDR2 SFDVKD. In nucleotides, the CDR3 is TGTGCCACCAGTGATTTCCAGGGGGCAGTTAGCGATGGGCAGTACTTC. It yields the protein CATSDFQGAVSDGQYF.

This clonotype has a handful of counts. A much larger clonotype is one base distant, so this may be a read error. The chain joins TRBV29-1 to TRBJ2-1; 9 bases align to TRBD1. The CDR3 extends over 16 amino acids. Per the germline V gene, CDR1 is SQVTM and CDR2 is ANQGSEA. The CDR3 is CSIESGTGPLYNEQFF. Here the CDR3 DNA reads TGCAGCATTGAAAGTGGGACAGGGCCCCTCTACAATGAGCAGTTCTTC.

This clonotype came up many times. The V and J genes are TRBV12-3 or TRBV12-4 and TRBJ2-1; TRBD1 or TRBD2 may be the D gene (5 bases each). The V gene lost 3 bases and the J gene lost 5 bases, with 14 bases spanning the gap. The CDR3 contains 15 residues. CDR3 residues: CASSFVGARNNEQFF. Here the CDR3 DNA reads TGTGCCAGCAGTTTCGTCGGGGCTAGAAACAATGAGCAGTTCTTC.

J is TRBJ2-1 and V is TRBV20-1; D unclear. This CDR3 is built from 11 residues. V was cut by 7 bases and J by 5 bases, with 9 bases left in between. Germline V gene data show CDR1 as DFQATT and CDR2 as SNEGSKA (reference sequence). The chain's CDR3 is CSVRRHNEQFF. As DNA, the CDR3 is TGCAGTGTGCGGAGACACAATGAGCAGTTCTTC.

This clonotype showed up many times. This sequence joins TRBV2 and TRBJ2-1; a weak D match, TRBD2 (5 bases). The germline V and J ends were trimmed by 6 bases and 2 bases, with 11 bases remaining between them. CDR1 is SNHLY and CDR2 is FYNNEI in the germline V gene. The CDR3 length is 14 residues. CDR3 loop: CASSRTVTYNEQFF. The DNA of the CDR3 is TGTGCCAGCAGCCGGACTGTTACCTACAATGAGCAGTTCTTC. Supplemented by reference TRBV2 and TRBJ2-1, the full variable domain reads EPEVTQTPSHQVTQMGQEVILRCVPISNHLYFYWYRQILGQKVEFLVSFYNNEISEKSEIFDDQFSVERPDGSNFTLKIRSTKLEDSAMYFCASSRTVTYNEQFFGPGTRLTVL.

With respect to this clonotype: This may arise from a read error, as a much more abundant clone is one base away. The chain is built from TRBV6-1 and TRBJ2-1, with 8 bases fitting TRBD2. Germline V CDR1 and CDR2: MNHNS, SASEGT. The CDR3 length is 18 residues. V was clipped by 5 bases and J by 0 bases; unmatched bases: 12. The CDR3 loop is CASSRTASGLSSYNEQFF. In nucleotides, the CDR3 is TGTGCCAGCAGTAGGACCGCTAGCGGGCTAAGCTCCTACAATGAGCAGTTCTTC.

The chain combines TRBV20-1 with TRBJ1-2; D uncertain. This CDR3 has 12 amino acids. Germline CDR1 is DFQATT and CDR2 is SNEGSKA (reference sequence). The V gene lost 0 bases and the J gene lost 3 bases, with 5 bases spanning the gap. This CDR3 reads CSARERYYGYTF. As DNA, the CDR3 is TGCAGTGCTAGAGAACGATACTATGGCTACACCTTC.

This clonotype has a handful of counts. The V call is TRBV20-1, the J call TRBJ1-6, with 9 positions matching TRBD1. The germline gives CDR1 DFQATT, CDR2 SNEGSKA (reference sequence). This CDR3 is 14 amino acids long. Trimming removed 5 bases from V and 9 bases from J; junction bases left unmatched: 8. In DNA form, the CDR3 reads TGCAGTGCTGGCTTGGACAGGGGAAGTTCACCCCTCCACTTT. Its protein is CSAGLDRGSSPLHF.

V gene TRBV5-1 combines with J gene TRBJ2-1; TRBD1 matches at 8 bases. This CDR3 contains 13 residues. The junction had 5 bases not matched to a gene; V was cut back by 4 bases and J by 8 bases. Per the germline V gene, CDR1 is SGHRS and CDR2 is YFSETQ. The DNA of the CDR3 is TGCGCCAGCAGCCGGACAGGGTTGGATGAGCAGTTCTTC. Protein product: CASSRTGLDEQFF.

The rearrangement joins TRBV7-2 to TRBJ2-1; the match to TRBD2 covers 9 bases. This CDR3 has 16 amino acids. Germline V gene sequence: CDR1 SGHTA, CDR2 FQGNSA. With 6 bases clipped from V and 9 bases from J, the junction kept 15 bases outside the gene matches. The CDR3 nucleotides read TGTGCCAGCAGACCCGGGACTAGCTCTCGGAGCGGTGAGCAGTTCTTC. Protein product: CASRPGTSSRSGEQFF.

V usage is TRBV5-1 and J usage is TRBJ2-2, with 7 bases lining up with TRBD2. J lost 5 bases, V lost 2 bases, and 9 bases had no gene match. CDR1 and CDR2 (germline): SGHRS, YFSETQ. The CDR3 length is 16 residues. CDR3 bases: TGCGCCAGCAGCTTCGGGGCGGGGGATACAACCGGGGAGCTGTTTTTT. As protein: CASSFGAGDTTGELFF. Full variable domain (outside the CDR3, taken from reference TRBV5-1 and TRBJ2-2): KAGVTQTPRYLIKTRGQQVTLSCSPISGHRSVSWYQQTPGQGLQFLFEYFSETQRNKGNFPGRFSGRQFSNSRSEMNVSTLELGDSALYLCASSFGAGDTTGELFFGEGSRLTVL.

This clonotype was seen just once. The chain joins TRBV4-2 to TRBJ2-5, with D perhaps TRBD2 (5 bases). The closer fit of TRBJ2-7 to the DNA end suggests the J call may be wrong. The germline gives CDR1 LGHNA, CDR2 YNFKEQ. This CDR3 is built from 14 residues. The CDR3 sequence is CASSQDASFSEQYF. Here the CDR3 DNA reads TGTGCCAGCAGCCAAGATGCTAGCTTCTCCGAGCAGTACTTC.

This clonotype was observed a single time. A much larger clone lies a single base off, so this may be a read error. V usage is TRBV7-2 and J usage is TRBJ1-2; 8 nucleotides match TRBD1. CDR1 and CDR2 from the germline V gene are SGHTA and FQGNSA. The CDR3 runs to 15 residues. CDR3 residues: CVSSPLQGGDYGYTF. CDR3 DNA: TGTGTCAGCAGCCCGTTACAGGGGGGAGACTATGGCTACACCTTC.

The genes are TRBV10-1 and TRBJ2-1; TRBD2 matches 11 bases. J was trimmed by 4 bases and V by 3 bases; bases with no gene match: 14. This CDR3 is built from 19 residues. Germline CDR1 WNHNN, CDR2 SYGVQD (reference sequence). The CDR3 spells CASSERTSGLDPRYNEQFF. The CDR3 DNA sequence: TGCGCCAGCAGTGAACGGACTAGCGGGTTGGATCCCCGGTACAATGAGCAGTTCTTC.

This chain joins TRBV20-1 and TRBJ2-2; perhaps TRBD2 as D (5 bases). Trimming left V 6 bases short and J 1 base short, with 12 bases between. CDR3 length: 14 amino acids. Germline CDR1 and CDR2: DFQATT and SNEGSKA (reference sequence). The chain's CDR3 is CSARERVNTGELFF. The CDR3 region has the DNA TGCAGTGCGCGAGAGAGGGTGAACACCGGGGAGCTGTTTTTT.

For this clonotype: This may be a read error: a much more frequent sequence differs by one nucleotide. CDR3 DNA sequence: TGTGCCGGCAGCTTAGCGTGGGCTCGGGGCACAGATACGCAGTATTTT. This encodes CAGSLAWARGTDTQYF. V usage is TRBV7-2 and J usage is TRBJ2-3; weak D call: TRBD2 (5 bases). Germline lookup yields CDR1 SGHTA and CDR2 FQGNSA. CDR3 length: 16 residues.

The sample holds many counts of this clonotype. This chain joins TRBV30 and TRBJ2-7, with 7 bases aligning to TRBD2. This CDR3 comprises 13 residues. Germline-derived CDR1 and CDR2 are GTSNPN and SVGIG (reference sequence). Trimming at V came to 2 bases and at J to 5 bases, leaving 6 bases not matched to a gene. CDR3 sequence reads: CAWSRWEGNEQYF. CDR3 nucleotides: TGTGCCTGGAGTAGGTGGGAGGGTAACGAGCAGTACTTC.

This clonotype came up once. J is TRBJ1-1 and V is TRBV5-1, with D unresolved. The CDR3 is 17 amino acids. Per the germline V gene, CDR1 is SGHRS and CDR2 is YFSETQ. The germline V and J ends were trimmed by 1 base and 3 bases, with 19 bases remaining between them. CDR3 protein: CASSLKPVGVGDTEAFF. The CDR3, as DNA: TGCGCCAGCAGCTTGAAGCCCGTTGGGGTCGGGGACACTGAAGCTTTCTTT.

The V call is TRBV29-1, the J call TRBJ2-7, with D unclear. Trimming shortened V by 6 bases and J by 0 bases, and 12 bases separated the two germline ends. Germline V gives CDR1 SQVTM, CDR2 ANQGSEA. The CDR3 runs 13 residues. CDR3 coding DNA: TGCAGCGTGGCGCACCGAAGCTCCTACGAGCAGTACTTC. This gives the protein CSVAHRSSYEQYF.

This clonotype was recorded at least ten times. The V call is TRBV12-3 or TRBV12-4, the J call TRBJ2-1, with no clear D. Trimming cost V 5 bases and J 10 bases, with 18 bases left between them. This CDR3 is 14 amino acids long. In DNA form, the CDR3 reads TGTGCCAGCAGTCCCACCTCTTTGGCTCGCGAGCAGTTCTTC. Its translation is CASSPTSLAREQFF.

V and J are TRBV6-2 or TRBV6-3 and TRBJ2-7, with D possibly matching TRBD1 (5 bases). CDR1 is MNHEY, CDR2 SVGEGT, per germline. With 0 bases removed from V and 3 bases from J, the gap between germline ends came to 15 bases. The CDR3 length is 16 residues. The CDR3 is CASSYSAQGTRYEQYF. CDR3 in DNA: TGTGCCAGCAGTTACTCGGCGCAGGGTACCCGCTACGAGCAGTACTTC.

The chain couples TRBV9 to TRBJ2-1; 8 bases align to TRBD2. The J call may be wrong; the DNA end is better matched by TRBJ2-7. The CDR3 totals 16 residues. Germline lookup yields CDR1 SGDLS and CDR2 YYNGEE. CDR3 DNA sequence: TGTGCCAGCAGCGTAGGAGCGGGAGCCACCTACAATGAGCAGTACTTC. Its protein is CASSVGAGATYNEQYF.

As regards this clonotype: Germline is not matched at one junction end, which may reflect a read error. The V gene is TRBV3-1, the J gene TRBJ2-1, with TRBD2 matching 7 bases. This CDR3 is 14 amino acids long. The germline V gene has CDR1 LGHDT and CDR2 YNNKEL (reference sequence). The CDR3 DNA sequence: TGTGCCAGCAGCCAACGGGACTACCACTCTGAGCAGCTCTTC. Amino acid sequence: CASSQRDYHSEQLF.

This clonotype has more than one count but fewer than ten. Just one base apart from a much larger clone, this may be a read error. CDR3 protein: CASSTQGRSAYNEQFF. The CDR3 nucleotides read TGTGCCAGCAGCACACAAGGGCGGAGCGCCTACAATGAGCAGTTCTTC. The chain uses TRBV7-2 and TRBJ2-1; unclear D gene. From germline, CDR1 is SGHTA and CDR2 FQGNSA. Trimming pared 5 bases from V and 2 bases from J, leaving 16 bases between. The CDR3 has 16 amino acids.

CDR3 nucleotide sequence: TGCGCCAGCAGCCATCCGGGCGGAGGGTTAACCGAGCAGTACTTC. Its protein is CASSHPGGGLTEQYF. The V gene is TRBV4-1, the J gene TRBJ2-1, with D perhaps TRBD2 (6 bases). The tail of the sequence fits TRBJ2-7 better, so the J call may be wrong. Germline CDR1 and CDR2: MGHRA and YSYEKL. CDR3 size: 15 residues.

This rearrangement joins TRBV27 to TRBJ2-4; the D is unclear. Per the germline V gene, CDR1 is MNHEY and CDR2 is SMNVEV (reference sequence). Between the trimmed V and J ends, which lost 10 bases and 6 bases, there was a span of 10 bases. This CDR3 is built from 11 residues. CDR3 protein: CATYFGNIQYF. CDR3 nucleotides: TGTGCCACGTATTTTGGAAACATTCAGTACTTC.

A note on this clonotype: One base away lies a much larger clone, so this may be a sequencing read error. The rearrangement uses TRBV29-1 and TRBJ2-2; 9 bases line up with TRBD2. J was trimmed by 4 bases and V by 1 base; bases with no gene match: 10. Germline lookup yields CDR1 SQVTM and CDR2 ANQGSEA. CDR3 length equals 17 residues. The CDR3: CSVEGVAGESCTGELFF. The CDR3 DNA is TGCAGCGTTGAAGGGGTAGCGGGAGAGTCGTGCACCGGGGAGCTGTTTTTT.

The chain has TRBV20-1 and TRBJ2-7; D gene uncertain. Trimming took 3 bases from V and 6 from J, leaving 9 bases between them. Looked up from germline, CDR1 is DFQATT and CDR2 is SNEGSKA (reference sequence). The CDR3 is made up of 11 amino acids. CDR3 in DNA: TGCAGTGCTAGGGGGATGGCCGAGCAGTACTTC. Translating gives CSARGMAEQYF.